This T cell receptor beta chain was sequenced for a study of T and B cells in COVID-19 patients. About the research overall: Of over 19 active-infection patients, 11 to 12 were critically ill with mechanical ventilation or extracorporeal membrane oxygenation.

This clonotype was seen a few times. No antigen is known for it. Trimming removed 0 bases at V and 4 bases at J, with 13 bases between. Germline V gene sequence: CDR1 MNHEY, CDR2 SVGAGI. The CDR3 contains 16 residues. Multiplex PCR with BIOMED2 TRB-A/B primer pools amplified TRB rearrangements. Via MiXCR, TCRdb re-called the multiplex PCR reads, giving one row per CDR3 protein. Among roughly 11,000 distinct CDR3 sequences, 30% were seen once, and the ten largest hold roughly an eighth. General study results and limits: The recovered cohort had under 3,000 exclusive TCR clusters, including just over 30 low generation probability clusters. In COVID-19 patients, T cell receptor beta variable and joining gene use was reportedly strongly skewed.

From blood, roughly 250-550 ng of genomic DNA served as TRB template. The V and J genes are TRBV6-5 and TRBJ1-3; TRBD1 might be the D (5 bases). The material sequenced was blood. This TCR was sampled from a human donor with active COVID-19. The chain's CDR3 is CASSYSAGRSGNTIYF. DNA of the CDR3: TGTGCCAGCAGTTACTCGGCAGGGAGGTCCGGAAACACCATATATTTT.